This TCR beta chain was profiled in a study of blood T cell repertoires in COVID-19. Across the study: Samples of COVID-19 (acute and convalescent) were obtained from the United States, Italy and Spain.

Per the original methods: Nucleated cell counts were estimated from reference gene primer amplification. Clones were read by immunoSEQ multiplex PCR, and TCRdb kept only the in-frame ones, dropping some. The V and J calls and clone size are taken from that table; D and trimming were inferred from the DNA. The repertoire holds about 200,000 clones, with around 84% as singletons. The CDR3 sequence is 16 residues long. CDR1 is SGHAT and CDR2 is FQNNGV in the germline V gene. Germline trimming cut 4 bases from V and 8 bases from J; bases unmatched to any gene: 13. The sample taken for sequencing was peripheral blood. The sequence was obtained from a man aged 50 or older with active or convalescent COVID-19. The V gene is TRBV11-2, the J gene TRBJ2-3; 9 bases are a match to TRBD1. CDR3 sequence (DNA): TGTGCCAGCAGCTCCTTACAGGGGGCCCAGGGTGGTACGCAGTATTTT. Translating it yields CASSSLQGAQGGTQYF.